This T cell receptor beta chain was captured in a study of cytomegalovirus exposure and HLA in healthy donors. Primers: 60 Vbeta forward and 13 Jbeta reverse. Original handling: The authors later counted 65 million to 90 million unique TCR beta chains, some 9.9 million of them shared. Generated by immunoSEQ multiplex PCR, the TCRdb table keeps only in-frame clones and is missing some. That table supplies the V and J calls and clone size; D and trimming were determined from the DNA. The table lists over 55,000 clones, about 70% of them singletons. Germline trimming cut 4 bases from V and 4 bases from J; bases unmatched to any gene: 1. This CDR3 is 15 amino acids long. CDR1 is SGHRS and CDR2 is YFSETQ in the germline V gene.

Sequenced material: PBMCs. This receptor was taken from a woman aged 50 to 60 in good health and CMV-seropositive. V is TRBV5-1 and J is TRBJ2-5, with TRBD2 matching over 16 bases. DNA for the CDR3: TGCGCCAGCAGCGGGACTAGCGGGGGGGGAGAGACCCAGTACTTC. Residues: CASSGTSGGGETQYF. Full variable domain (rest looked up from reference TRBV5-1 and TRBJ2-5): KAGVTQTPRYLIKTRGQQVTLSCSPISGHRSVSWYQQTPGQGLQFLFEYFSETQRNKGNFPGRFSGRQFSNSRSEMNVSTLELGDSALYLCASSGTSGGGETQYFGPGTRLLVL.